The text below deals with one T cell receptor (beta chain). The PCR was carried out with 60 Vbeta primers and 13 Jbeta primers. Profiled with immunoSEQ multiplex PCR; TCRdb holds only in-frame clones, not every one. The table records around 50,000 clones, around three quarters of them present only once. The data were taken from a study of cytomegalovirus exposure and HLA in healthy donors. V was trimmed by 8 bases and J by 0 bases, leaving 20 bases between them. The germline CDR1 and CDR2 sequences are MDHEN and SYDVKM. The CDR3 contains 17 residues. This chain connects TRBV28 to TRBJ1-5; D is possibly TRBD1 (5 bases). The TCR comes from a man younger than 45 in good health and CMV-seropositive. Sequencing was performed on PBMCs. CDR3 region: CASDMDTYRYSNQPQHF. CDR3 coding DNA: TGTGCCAGCGATATGGACACGTACAGGTATAGCAATCAGCCCCAGCATTTT.